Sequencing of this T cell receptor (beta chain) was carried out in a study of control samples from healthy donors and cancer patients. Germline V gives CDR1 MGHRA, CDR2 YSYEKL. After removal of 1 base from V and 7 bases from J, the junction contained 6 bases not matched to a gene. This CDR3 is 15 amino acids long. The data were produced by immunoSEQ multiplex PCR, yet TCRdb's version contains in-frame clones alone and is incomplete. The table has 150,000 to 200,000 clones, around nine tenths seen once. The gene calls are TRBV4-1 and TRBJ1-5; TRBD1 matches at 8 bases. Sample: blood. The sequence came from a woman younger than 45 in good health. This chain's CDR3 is CASSQGQGAFQPQHF. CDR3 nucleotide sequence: TGCGCCAGCAGCCAAGGCCAGGGGGCCTTCCAGCCCCAGCATTTT.